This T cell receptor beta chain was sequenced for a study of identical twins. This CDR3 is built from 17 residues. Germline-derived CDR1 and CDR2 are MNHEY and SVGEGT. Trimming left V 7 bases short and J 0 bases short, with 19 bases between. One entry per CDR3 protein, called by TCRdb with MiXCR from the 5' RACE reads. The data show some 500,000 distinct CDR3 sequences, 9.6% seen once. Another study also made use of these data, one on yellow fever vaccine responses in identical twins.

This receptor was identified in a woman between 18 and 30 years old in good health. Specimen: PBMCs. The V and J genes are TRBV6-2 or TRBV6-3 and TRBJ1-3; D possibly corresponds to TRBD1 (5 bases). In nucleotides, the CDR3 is TGTGCCAGCACCCAAATCGGGACGCTGAACTCTGGAAACACCATATATTTT. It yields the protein CASTQIGTLNSGNTIYF.